This T cell receptor beta chain originates from a study of T cells in Graves' hyperthyroidism and ophthalmopathy. Amplification of TCR beta CDR3 regions was performed using RNA transcripts as template. First-round RT-PCR of the TCR CDR3 relied on the HTBI primer set. TCRdb redid the calling of the multiplex PCR reads with MiXCR, one entry per CDR3 protein. The sample has about 290,000 distinct CDR3 sequences, roughly 13% seen once. Study conclusions and caveats: Blood also held most thyroid clonotypes expanded beyond 0.001. Ophthalmopathy was model-predicted a median roughly six months pre-onset.

There are many counts of this clonotype. Its antigen is not identified. Patients having uncontrolled infection, another autoimmune disease, pregnancy or lactation were not included. Together with thyroid ultrasound, orbital computed tomography, serum thyroxine and TRAb, clinical symptoms were used for diagnoses. The specimen sequenced was blood. The sequence derives from a woman between 40 and 50 years old with Graves' hyperthyroidism.

CDR3 residues: CSVDVNEKLFF. The CDR3 DNA is TGCAGCGTGGATGTTAATGAAAAACTGTTTTTT. The V and J genes are TRBV29-1 and TRBJ1-4, with D unclear. CDR3 length: 11 amino acids. The V and J ends lost 6 bases and 4 bases respectively, with 6 bases between them. The germline CDR1 and CDR2 sequences are SQVTM and ANQGSEA.